This T cell receptor beta chain derives from a study of CD8+ T cells in alopecia areata. Study overall: Treatment ran 6 to 18 months, with 6 months of follow-up afterward.

After isolation, RNA underwent reverse transcription to generate cDNA as the sequencing template. The table came from immunoSEQ multiplex PCR; TCRdb's copy has only in-frame clones and leaves some out. The sample has under 200,000 clones, 50% to 65% seen once; the top ten hold 13% to 15%. V was clipped by 3 bases and J by 4 bases, with 18 bases between them. CDR1 is GTSNPN, CDR2 SVGIG, per germline (reference sequence). This CDR3 region has 15 residues. To note about this clone: Its antigen is as yet unknown.

Noted treatment: oral pan-JAK inhibitor, 5-10 mg twice daily. Separation by sorting yielded CD4+ and CD8+ T cells from PBMCs. Broader study findings: Affected scalp, especially in alopecia totalis/universalis, had a higher clonality than normal scalp did.

The chain employs TRBV30 and TRBJ2-5, with D tentatively TRBD1 or TRBD2 (5 bases each). This receptor was taken from a human donor with alopecia areata. The specimen was CD4+ T cells sorted from blood, collected at week 24, from a patient treated with tofacitinib. CDR3 DNA sequence: TGTGCCTGGAGGAGGGACCTATCGACCGGAGAGACCCAGTACTTC. This gives the protein CAWRRDLSTGETQYF.